Presented here are 15 T cell receptor beta chains from one specimen sequenced in a study of blood T cell repertoires in COVID-19. Produced via immunoSEQ multiplex PCR; TCRdb's table is partial and in-frame only. The repertoire includes around 97,000 clones, approximately 80% of them detected once, and 10% to 15% sits in the top ten. The sample comprised peripheral blood. Every receptor here comes from a human donor in a cohort sampled during active or convalescent COVID-19.

The genes are TRBV6-5 and TRBJ1-5, with D perhaps TRBD1 (5 bases). Germline V gene sequence: CDR1 MNHEY, CDR2 SVGAGI. The length of the CDR3 is 11 residues. The V end lost 10 bases, the J end lost 6 bases, and 10 bases lay between the germline ends. In DNA form, the CDR3 reads TGTGCCACAGGGTTAAGTCAGCCCCAGCATTTT. It yields the protein CATGLSQPQHF.

The chain couples TRBV7-2 to TRBJ1-3, with D perhaps matching TRBD1 (5 bases). Germline-derived CDR1 and CDR2 are SGHTA and FQGNSA. The CDR3 runs to 18 residues. Trimming removed 2 bases from V and 4 bases from J, with 21 bases in between. The CDR3 bases are TGTGCCAGCAGCTTAAGGGCGGAACAGGTCCTTTCGGGAAACACCATATATTTT. Its translation: CASSLRAEQVLSGNTIYF.

This clone turned up a few times. The chain has TRBV4-1 and TRBJ2-6, with D possibly being TRBD2 (6 bases). V shed 0 bases and J shed 0 bases, with 15 bases lying between them. In germline, CDR1 is MGHRA, CDR2 YSYEKL. The CDR3 loop spans 19 amino acids. CDR3 protein: CASSQEARGIISGANVLTF. CDR3 sequence (DNA): TGCGCCAGCAGCCAAGAAGCACGGGGGATTATCTCTGGGGCCAACGTCCTGACTTTC.

The chain carries TRBV5-1 and TRBJ2-3, with TRBD1 matching 11 bases. V dropped 4 bases and J dropped 5; count of bases not matched to a gene: 6. CDR3 size: 15 residues. CDR1 is SGHRS, CDR2 YFSETQ, per germline. CDR3 sequence (DNA): TGCGCCAGCAGCGCCGGACAGGGGGCGGGAGATACGCAGTATTTT. Translation gives CASSAGQGAGDTQYF.

The chain recombines TRBV11-3 with TRBJ2-5; D is perhaps TRBD2 (6 bases). CDR1 is SGHNT, CDR2 YENEEA, per germline. Trimming pared 3 bases from V and 4 bases from J, leaving 18 bases between. This CDR3 comprises 16 residues. CDR3 sequence reads: CASSLGGRETGETQYF. For the CDR3, the DNA is TGTGCCAGCAGCTTGGGAGGTCGTGAAACGGGAGAGACCCAGTACTTC.

This chain links TRBV13 with TRBJ1-2, with a tentative D call TRBD1 (6 bases). Deletions cut 4 bases from V and 8 bases from J, with 20 bases between. The CDR3 has 15 residues. In germline, CDR1 is PRHDT, CDR2 FYEKMQ (reference sequence). CDR3 bases: TGTGCCAGCAGCTCAAGCCGAAACAGGGAGGGCGGCTACACCTTC. It translates to CASSSSRNREGGYTF.

The V gene is TRBV24-1, the J gene TRBJ2-5; no clear D. The CDR3 extends over 12 amino acids. V dropped 6 bases and J dropped 2 bases, with 6 bases sitting between them. In germline, CDR1 is KGHDR, CDR2 SFDVKD. Written as DNA, the CDR3 is TGTGCCACCAGTTCCCGGCAAGAGACCCAGTACTTC. It yields the protein CATSSRQETQYF.

The chain uses TRBV10-1 and TRBJ2-7; D is perhaps TRBD1 (5 bases). The germline V gene encodes CDR1 WNHNN and CDR2 SYGVQD (reference sequence). The V end was cut by 0 bases, the J end by 2 bases, with 8 bases between. The CDR3 has 14 residues. In DNA, the CDR3 is TGCGCCAGCAGTGAGTCGGGGCGGACCTACGAGCAGTACTTC. This codes for CASSESGRTYEQYF.

The chain links TRBV6-5 to TRBJ1-1; D is ambiguous. V lost 0 bases and J lost 5, with 7 bases in between. Germline V lookup: CDR1 MNHEY, CDR2 SVGAGI. CDR3 length: 13 residues. CDR3 loop: CASSYSTVTEAFF. The DNA for the CDR3 is TGTGCCAGCAGTTACTCGACTGTAACTGAAGCTTTCTTT.

V is TRBV7-2 and J is TRBJ2-2, with a tentative D call TRBD1 (5 bases). Germline V gene lookup returns CDR1 SGHTA and CDR2 FQGNSA. The CDR3 spans 14 residues. Between the trimmed V and J ends, which lost 2 bases and 7 bases, there was a span of 11 bases. In nucleotides, the CDR3 is TGTGCCAGCAGCTTAATTGGACACCACGGGGAGCTGTTTTTT. Protein sequence: CASSLIGHHGELFF.

Concerning this clone: Distinct nucleotide sequences in the sample also encode this CDR3. The V call is TRBV9, the J call TRBJ1-4; D might be TRBD1 (6 bases). Trimming removed 0 bases at V and 8 bases at J, with 11 bases between. The CDR3 is made up of 14 amino acids. The V gene's germline CDR1 is SGDLS and CDR2 YYNGEE. The CDR3 DNA sequence: TGTGCCAGCAGCGTAGGCCAGGGGAACGAAAAACTGTTTTTT. Encoded protein: CASSVGQGNEKLFF.

The CDR3 sequence is CASTRDRTTDEQYF. The CDR3 DNA is TGCGCCAGCACCAGGGACAGGACCACGGACGAGCAGTACTTC. The rearrangement uses TRBV5-1 and TRBJ2-7; 8 bases fit TRBD1. V dropped 6 bases and J dropped 5; count of bases not matched to a gene: 10. The germline gives CDR1 SGHRS, CDR2 YFSETQ. The CDR3 length is 14 residues.

This chain links TRBV29-1 with TRBJ2-2; 7 nucleotides line up with TRBD2. The CDR3 contains 14 residues. Germline V gene data show CDR1 as SQVTM and CDR2 as ANQGSEA. V trimming: 4 bases; J trimming: 1 base; junction bases outside the gene matches: 3. The CDR3 here is CSVASGVNTGELFF. Here the CDR3 DNA reads TGCAGCGTTGCCAGCGGGGTGAACACCGGGGAGCTGTTTTTT.

The rearrangement links TRBV4-1 to TRBJ2-2; 14 nucleotides match TRBD2. The V gene's germline CDR1 is MGHRA and CDR2 YSYEKL. This CDR3 comprises 18 residues. V shed 3 bases and J 5 bases; nucleotides not matched to a gene: 8. CDR3 sequence: CASSHGGLAGVGTGELFF. For the CDR3, the DNA is TGCGCCAGCAGCCACGGGGGACTAGCGGGGGTTGGGACCGGGGAGCTGTTTTTT.

The V gene is TRBV5-1, the J gene TRBJ2-5; TRBD2 matches at 10 bases. The V and J ends lost 4 bases and 5 bases, in that order; junction bases with no gene match: 8. Per germline, CDR1 SGHRS and CDR2 YFSETQ. This CDR3 is built from 15 residues. CDR3 DNA sequence: TGCGCCAGCAGCCTGATAGCGGGGGGTCCGGAGACCCAGTACTTC. It encodes CASSLIAGGPETQYF. Together with reference TRBV5-1 and TRBJ2-5, the CDR3 gives the full variable domain: KAGVTQTPRYLIKTRGQQVTLSCSPISGHRSVSWYQQTPGQGLQFLFEYFSETQRNKGNFPGRFSGRQFSNSRSEMNVSTLELGDSALYLCASSLIAGGPETQYFGPGTRLLVL.